This is a list of T cell receptor beta chains from one sample in a study of CD8 T cells in Susac syndrome. TCRdb re-analysed the immunoSEQ multiplex PCR reads in MiXCR, keeping a single row per CDR3 protein. Counted here are about 200,000 distinct CDR3 sequences, 90% to 95% occurring once; the ten biggest clones make up about 0.087%. The sample consisted of CD4+ T cells from PBMCs. The receptors derive from a human donor with multiple sclerosis. CDR3s include the opening cysteine and the closing phenylalanine or tryptophan. Fields, in order: V gene, clone size, J gene, D gene, CDR3 protein, CDR3 DNA. A D gene is named only where the DNA matches it firmly. Clone size is not always given. Where it is, it says once, few, many or a class for expanded clones.

v_call: TRBV20-1
clone_size: -
j_call: TRBJ1-2
d_call: -
cdr3_aa: CSAREGQGQNHGYTF
cdr3_nt: TGCAGTGCTAGAGAGGGGCAGGGCCAGAATCATGGCTACACCTTC

v_call: TRBV30
clone_size: -
j_call: TRBJ1-2
d_call: -
cdr3_aa: CACLRWRERRRITYGYTF
cdr3_nt: TGTGCCTGTCTCCGATGGAGGGAGCGACGCCGGATAACCTATGGCTACACCTTC

v_call: TRBV30
clone_size: -
j_call: TRBJ1-1
d_call: -
cdr3_aa: CAWIWGTNTEAFF
cdr3_nt: TGTGCCTGGATCTGGGGAACGAACACTGAAGCTTTCTTT

v_call: TRBV12-3/TRBV12-4
clone_size: -
j_call: TRBJ2-3
d_call: TRBD2
cdr3_aa: CASSLGLAGGPRNTQYF
cdr3_nt: TGTGCCAGCAGTCTCGGTCTAGCGGGGGGGCCTCGAAATACGCAGTATTTT

v_call: TRBV11-2
clone_size: few
j_call: TRBJ2-3
d_call: -
cdr3_aa: CASSSHLGTQYF
cdr3_nt: TGTGCCAGCAGCTCACACCTCGGTACGCAGTATTTT

v_call: TRBV20-1
clone_size: few
j_call: TRBJ2-7
d_call: -
cdr3_aa: CSAKTGSYEQYF
cdr3_nt: TGCAGTGCTAAGACAGGTTCCTACGAGCAGTACTTC

v_call: TRBV20-1
clone_size: once
j_call: TRBJ2-7
d_call: -
cdr3_aa: CSAARRDEQYF
cdr3_nt: TGCAGTGCTGCTCGGAGAGACGAGCAGTACTTC

v_call: TRBV7-8
clone_size: -
j_call: TRBJ2-7
d_call: -
cdr3_aa: CASSLDNWSYEQYF
cdr3_nt: TGTGCCAGCAGCTTAGATAACTGGTCCTACGAGCAGTACTTC

v_call: TRBV20-1
clone_size: -
j_call: TRBJ2-1
d_call: -
cdr3_aa: CSATGGRGRNNEQFF
cdr3_nt: TGCAGTGCTACCGGGGGGCGGGGCCGAAACAATGAGCAGTTCTTC

v_call: TRBV29-1
clone_size: -
j_call: TRBJ2-1
d_call: -
cdr3_aa: CSVGGLEVRNSYNEQFF
cdr3_nt: TGCAGCGTTGGGGGCTTGGAGGTCCGAAACTCCTACAATGAGCAGTTCTTC

v_call: TRBV4-2
clone_size: -
j_call: TRBJ1-5
d_call: -
cdr3_aa: CASSQLGGLGQPQHF
cdr3_nt: TGTGCCAGCAGCCAATTGGGGGGGCTGGGACAGCCCCAGCATTTT

v_call: TRBV11-3
clone_size: once
j_call: TRBJ2-3
d_call: -
cdr3_aa: CASRQEASTDTQYF
cdr3_nt: TGTGCCAGCAGACAGGAGGCAAGCACAGATACGCAGTATTTT

v_call: TRBV18
clone_size: -
j_call: TRBJ2-1
d_call: TRBD2
cdr3_aa: CASSPRTSGSSYNEQFF
cdr3_nt: TGTGCCAGCTCACCTAGGACTAGCGGGAGTTCCTACAATGAGCAGTTCTTC

v_call: TRBV2
clone_size: -
j_call: TRBJ2-7
d_call: -
cdr3_aa: CASTRTGYEQYF
cdr3_nt: TGTGCCAGCACCCGAACGGGCTACGAGCAGTACTTC

v_call: TRBV30
clone_size: -
j_call: TRBJ1-1
d_call: -
cdr3_aa: CAWSPRAGDTEAFF
cdr3_nt: TGTGCCTGGAGCCCCCGGGCAGGGGACACTGAAGCTTTCTTT

v_call: TRBV7-9
clone_size: -
j_call: TRBJ2-7
d_call: -
cdr3_aa: CASSLARSEQYF
cdr3_nt: TGTGCCAGCAGCTTAGCGCGGAGTGAGCAGTACTTC

v_call: TRBV27
clone_size: -
j_call: TRBJ2-2
d_call: -
cdr3_aa: CASTPHGLNTGELFF
cdr3_nt: TGTGCCAGCACCCCCCATGGGTTGAACACCGGGGAGCTGTTTTTT

v_call: TRBV3-1
clone_size: once
j_call: TRBJ2-5
d_call: -
cdr3_aa: CASSQGGGTRETQYF
cdr3_nt: TGTGCCAGCAGCCAAGGAGGGGGGACCCGGGAGACCCAGTACTTC

v_call: TRBV20-1
clone_size: -
j_call: TRBJ1-1
d_call: -
cdr3_aa: CSVPGDLNTEAFF
cdr3_nt: TGCAGTGTCCCGGGGGATTTGAACACTGAAGCTTTCTTT

v_call: TRBV30
clone_size: -
j_call: TRBJ1-4
d_call: -
cdr3_aa: CAWTLRRNEKLFF
cdr3_nt: TGTGCCTGGACACTTCGGCGGAATGAAAAACTGTTTTTT

v_call: TRBV15
clone_size: -
j_call: TRBJ1-2
d_call: -
cdr3_aa: CATSITGSNYGYTF
cdr3_nt: TGTGCCACCAGCATTACAGGGAGCAACTATGGCTACACCTTC

v_call: TRBV15
clone_size: -
j_call: TRBJ1-3
d_call: -
cdr3_aa: CATLEMSWWGNTIYF
cdr3_nt: TGTGCCACCCTAGAAATGTCATGGTGGGGAAACACCATATATTTT

v_call: TRBV20-1
clone_size: -
j_call: TRBJ2-5
d_call: -
cdr3_aa: CSARDSRPMRETQYF
cdr3_nt: TGCAGTGCTAGAGATTCGAGGCCAATGAGGGAGACCCAGTACTTC

v_call: TRBV29-1
clone_size: -
j_call: TRBJ2-6
d_call: TRBD1
cdr3_aa: CSVGADRGTSGANVLTF
cdr3_nt: TGCAGCGTCGGGGCGGACAGGGGGACCTCCGGGGCCAACGTCCTGACTTTC

v_call: TRBV12-3/TRBV12-4
clone_size: -
j_call: TRBJ1-2
d_call: -
cdr3_aa: CASSRGVYGYTF
cdr3_nt: TGTGCCAGCAGTAGGGGGGTGTATGGCTACACCTTC

v_call: TRBV20-1
clone_size: once
j_call: TRBJ2-7
d_call: TRBD1
cdr3_aa: CSARDLDRGEIQRSYEQYF
cdr3_nt: TGCAGTGCTAGAGATCTAGACAGGGGCGAGATTCAAAGGTCCTACGAGCAGTACTTC

v_call: TRBV20-1
clone_size: -
j_call: TRBJ2-7
d_call: TRBD1
cdr3_aa: CSSGTVGNEQYF
cdr3_nt: TGCAGCTCCGGGACAGTAGGTAACGAGCAGTACTTC

v_call: TRBV2
clone_size: -
j_call: TRBJ2-5
d_call: -
cdr3_aa: CASSGVMETQYF
cdr3_nt: TGTGCCAGCAGTGGAGTCATGGAGACCCAGTACTTC

v_call: TRBV5-1
clone_size: -
j_call: TRBJ2-7
d_call: TRBD1
cdr3_aa: CASSFGGQGDGEQYF
cdr3_nt: TGCGCCAGCAGCTTTGGGGGACAGGGAGACGGCGAGCAGTACTTC

v_call: TRBV30
clone_size: -
j_call: TRBJ2-7
d_call: -
cdr3_aa: CAWIPLGESYEQYF
cdr3_nt: TGTGCCTGGATCCCCCTTGGGGAAAGCTACGAGCAGTACTTC

v_call: TRBV4-2
clone_size: -
j_call: TRBJ2-5
d_call: -
cdr3_aa: CASSQGKGPQETQYF
cdr3_nt: TGTGCCAGCAGCCAAGGGAAAGGGCCCCAAGAGACCCAGTACTTC

v_call: TRBV15
clone_size: -
j_call: TRBJ2-5
d_call: -
cdr3_aa: CATSRDQASLWETQYF
cdr3_nt: TGTGCCACCAGCAGAGATCAGGCCTCCTTGTGGGAGACCCAGTACTTC

v_call: TRBV27
clone_size: -
j_call: TRBJ2-5
d_call: TRBD2
cdr3_aa: CASSLTSGTGAQYF
cdr3_nt: TGTGCCAGCAGCCTGACTAGCGGTACCGGGGCCCAGTACTTC

v_call: TRBV20-1
clone_size: -
j_call: TRBJ2-1
d_call: TRBD1
cdr3_aa: CSAVGTARYNEQFF
cdr3_nt: TGCAGTGCTGTGGGGACAGCGCGGTACAATGAGCAGTTCTTC

v_call: TRBV30
clone_size: -
j_call: TRBJ2-7
d_call: -
cdr3_aa: CAWSASGPYEQYF
cdr3_nt: TGTGCCTGGAGTGCCAGCGGACCCTACGAGCAGTACTTC

v_call: TRBV29-1
clone_size: -
j_call: TRBJ2-5
d_call: -
cdr3_aa: CSAWTAQETQYF
cdr3_nt: TGCAGCGCCTGGACAGCCCAAGAGACCCAGTACTTC

v_call: TRBV3-1
clone_size: once
j_call: TRBJ2-1
d_call: -
cdr3_aa: CASSQPPGGTAGNEQFF
cdr3_nt: TGTGCCAGCAGCCAGCCCCCGGGCGGGACTGCGGGGAATGAGCAGTTCTTC

v_call: TRBV20-1
clone_size: once
j_call: TRBJ2-1
d_call: -
cdr3_aa: CSAFTFSYNEQFF
cdr3_nt: TGCAGTGCTTTTACTTTCTCCTACAATGAGCAGTTCTTC

v_call: TRBV9
clone_size: -
j_call: TRBJ2-2
d_call: -
cdr3_aa: CASSVPADTTGELFF
cdr3_nt: TGTGCCAGCAGCGTCCCCGCCGATACCACCGGGGAGCTGTTTTTT

v_call: TRBV4-2
clone_size: -
j_call: TRBJ1-3
d_call: TRBD1
cdr3_aa: CASSQTGGSGNTIYF
cdr3_nt: TGTGCCAGCAGCCAAACAGGGGGGTCTGGAAACACCATATATTTT

v_call: TRBV30
clone_size: -
j_call: TRBJ1-2
d_call: -
cdr3_aa: CAWNPGGVPYGYTF
cdr3_nt: TGTGCCTGGAACCCCGGAGGGGTTCCTTATGGCTACACCTTC

v_call: TRBV9
clone_size: -
j_call: TRBJ2-5
d_call: TRBD2
cdr3_aa: CASSPEGLAGTETQYF
cdr3_nt: TGTGCCAGCAGCCCCGAGGGGCTAGCGGGAACGGAGACCCAGTACTTC

v_call: TRBV3-1
clone_size: -
j_call: TRBJ2-1
d_call: TRBD2
cdr3_aa: CASSPYGGEQFF
cdr3_nt: TGTGCCAGCAGCCCCTACGGGGGGGAGCAGTTCTTC